A single sample is the source of the 16 T cell receptor beta chains below, sequenced in a study of CD8+ T cells in alopecia areata. Treatment meaning: oral pan-JAK inhibitor, 5-10 mg twice daily. RNA extraction and reverse transcription yielded cDNA as sequencing template. Sequenced by immunoSEQ multiplex PCR; TCRdb stores in-frame clones only, minus some. This sample has under 350,000 clones, with roughly 60% found just once. This specimen was CD4+ T cells sorted from blood, taken at week 24, from a patient treated with tofacitinib. The receptors originated from a human donor with alopecia areata.

The V and J genes are TRBV5-1 and TRBJ1-1; D perhaps matches TRBD1 (5 bases). Trimming shortened V by 4 bases and J by 1 base, and 8 bases separated the two germline ends. The germline V gene has CDR1 SGHRS and CDR2 YFSETQ. The CDR3 consists of 13 residues. Written as DNA, the CDR3 is TGCGCCAGCAGCAAACAGGAGAACACTGAAGCTTTCTTT. It encodes CASSKQENTEAFF.

This chain connects TRBV4-1 to TRBJ2-2, with D uncertain. CDR3 length: 12 amino acids. Trimming took off 4 bases at V and 4 bases at J, with 4 bases between the two ends. Germline V gene data show CDR1 as MGHRA and CDR2 as YSYEKL. The CDR3 sequence is CASSLRTGELFF. In nucleotides, the CDR3 is TGCGCCAGCAGCCTACGCACCGGGGAGCTGTTTTTT.

The chain is built from TRBV15 and TRBJ1-6; 11 nucleotides agree with TRBD1. The CDR3 is 18 amino acids. V shed 2 bases and J 7 bases; nucleotides not matched to a gene: 10. Germline CDR1 LNHNV, CDR2 YYDKDF (reference sequence). The CDR3 DNA reads as TGTGCCACCAGCAGACCCCCGGGACAGGGGGTCCCAAATTCACCCCTCCACTTT. It specifies CATSRPPGQGVPNSPLHF.

DNA of the CDR3: TGTGCCAGCAGTGATCGCCTAGCGGGGGAAGATACGCAGTATTTT. Translating it yields CASSDRLAGEDTQYF. The genes are TRBV6-6 and TRBJ2-3; 10 nucleotides match TRBD2. The CDR3 is made up of 15 amino acids. CDR1 and CDR2 (germline): MNHNY, SVGAGI (reference sequence). V lost 5 bases, J lost 5 bases, and 7 bases stayed unmatched.

About this clone itself: The sample contains more than one DNA sequence encoding this CDR3. This chain joins TRBV30 and TRBJ1-1, with D maybe TRBD1 (5 bases). CDR1 is GTSNPN and CDR2 is SVGIG in the germline V gene (reference sequence). V was shortened by 3 bases and J by 4 bases, with 12 bases between the two germline ends. CDR3 length: 13 residues. CDR3 residues: CAWSADRGTEAFF. In nucleotides, the CDR3 is TGTGCCTGGAGCGCAGATAGGGGCACTGAAGCTTTCTTT.

This clone came up once. V and J are TRBV30 and TRBJ1-2; TRBD1 agrees at 8 bases. The CDR3 runs to 13 residues. The ends lost 1 base at V and 6 bases at J; junction bases unmatched: 4. Germline assignment: CDR1 GTSNPN and CDR2 SVGIG (reference sequence). CDR3 region: CAWSADRVHGYTF. CDR3 nucleotides: TGTGCCTGGAGTGCGGACAGGGTCCATGGCTACACCTTC.

The chain employs TRBV7-3 and TRBJ1-1; TRBD1 is a possible D gene (6 bases). With 1 base removed from V and 1 base from J, the gap between germline ends came to 7 bases. The CDR3 consists of 14 residues. Germline V gene sequence: CDR1 SGHTA, CDR2 FQGTGA. Here the CDR3 reads CASSLRGQNTEAFF. CDR3 DNA sequence: TGTGCCAGCAGCTTAAGGGGGCAGAACACTGAAGCTTTCTTT.

The chain links TRBV4-1 to TRBJ2-3; D might be TRBD1 (6 bases). V lost 4 bases, J lost 7 bases, and 15 bases lay in between. Germline V gives CDR1 MGHRA, CDR2 YSYEKL. The CDR3 is made up of 14 amino acids. The CDR3 sequence: CASSRPPRDNTQYF. CDR3 DNA: TGCGCCAGCAGCCGCCCCCCCAGGGACAATACGCAGTATTTT.

This clone has just a few counts. The V call is TRBV7-9, the J call TRBJ2-7; possible D gene TRBD2, 6 bases. V was cut by 4 bases and J by 6 bases, with 10 bases left in between. Germline lookup yields CDR1 SEHNR and CDR2 FQNEAQ (reference sequence). This CDR3 spans 12 amino acids. This CDR3 reads CASSSGLTEQYF. In DNA, the CDR3 is TGTGCCAGCAGCTCGGGACTCACCGAGCAGTACTTC.

The rearrangement joins TRBV6-1 to TRBJ1-1; no clear D gene. The CDR3 totals 14 residues. CDR1 is MNHNS and CDR2 is SASEGT in the germline V gene. V was pared by 0 bases and J by 3 bases, with 8 bases between. This CDR3 is CASSEAGRDTEAFF. In nucleotides, the CDR3 is TGTGCCAGCAGTGAAGCTGGCCGTGACACTGAAGCTTTCTTT.

This clone showed up just a few times. The chain couples TRBV29-1 to TRBJ2-7, with 10 bases aligning to TRBD2. Unmatched junction bases numbered 9, after V lost 1 base and J lost 9 bases. Germline CDR1 SQVTM, CDR2 ANQGSEA. The CDR3 extends over 14 amino acids. CDR3 sequence (DNA): TGCAGCGTTGAAGTACTAGCGGGGAATTTGGGGCAGTACTTC. Protein product: CSVEVLAGNLGQYF.

The chain links TRBV30 to TRBJ1-1, with 7 nucleotides matching TRBD1. With 3 bases clipped from V and 2 bases from J, the junction kept 3 bases outside the gene matches. This CDR3 region has 13 residues. From germline, CDR1 is GTSNPN and CDR2 SVGIG (reference sequence). CDR3 protein: CAWRGDSNTEAFF. The CDR3 DNA sequence: TGTGCCTGGAGGGGGGACAGCAACACTGAAGCTTTCTTT. The variable domain in full, completed from reference TRBV30 and TRBJ1-1, reads SQTIHQWPATLVQPVGSPLSLECTVEGTSNPNLYWYRQAAGRGLQLLFYSVGIGQISSEVPQNLSASRPQDRQFILSSKKLLLSDSGFYLCAWRGDSNTEAFFGQGTRLTVV.

This chain joins TRBV30 and TRBJ1-2; possible D gene TRBD1, 5 bases. CDR1 GTSNPN and CDR2 SVGIG come from the germline V gene (reference sequence). The ends were cut back, 3 bases at V and 4 bases at J, with 6 bases in the middle. This CDR3 has 11 residues. The DNA of the CDR3 is TGTGCCTGGAGGGGGACCTATGGCTACACCTTC. The encoded protein is CAWRGTYGYTF.

V and J are TRBV4-2 and TRBJ1-5, with a weak D call TRBD1 (5 bases). V lost 1 base and J lost 6, with 13 bases in between. This CDR3 has 15 residues. Looked up from germline, CDR1 is LGHNA and CDR2 is YNFKEQ. The chain's CDR3 is CASSQAGSEGQPQHF. CDR3 nucleotide sequence: TGTGCCAGCAGCCAAGCAGGGTCTGAGGGTCAGCCCCAGCATTTT.

The genes are TRBV6-6 and TRBJ2-5; TRBD2 matches at 12 bases. With V trimmed by 2 bases and J by 5 bases, 3 bases remained unmatched. The germline V gene has CDR1 MNHNY and CDR2 SVGAGI (reference sequence). The CDR3 is made up of 15 amino acids. The CDR3 spells CASSYPGTSGETQYF. For the CDR3, the DNA is TGTGCCAGCAGTTACCCCGGGACTAGCGGGGAGACCCAGTACTTC.

The chain recombines TRBV9 with TRBJ1-2; unclear D gene. CDR3 length: 12 amino acids. CDR1 is SGDLS and CDR2 is YYNGEE in the germline V gene. V shed 3 bases and J shed 7 bases, with 10 bases lying between them. CDR3 protein: CASSARTGGYTF. In nucleotides, the CDR3 is TGTGCCAGCAGCGCCCGGACCGGTGGCTACACCTTC. The entire variable domain, with the rest obtained from reference TRBV9 and TRBJ1-2, is as follows: DSGVTQTPKHLITATGQRVTLRCSPRSGDLSVYWYQQSLDQGLQFLIQYYNGEERAKGNILERFSAQQFPDLHSELNLSSLELGDSALYFCASSARTGGYTFGSGTRLTVV.